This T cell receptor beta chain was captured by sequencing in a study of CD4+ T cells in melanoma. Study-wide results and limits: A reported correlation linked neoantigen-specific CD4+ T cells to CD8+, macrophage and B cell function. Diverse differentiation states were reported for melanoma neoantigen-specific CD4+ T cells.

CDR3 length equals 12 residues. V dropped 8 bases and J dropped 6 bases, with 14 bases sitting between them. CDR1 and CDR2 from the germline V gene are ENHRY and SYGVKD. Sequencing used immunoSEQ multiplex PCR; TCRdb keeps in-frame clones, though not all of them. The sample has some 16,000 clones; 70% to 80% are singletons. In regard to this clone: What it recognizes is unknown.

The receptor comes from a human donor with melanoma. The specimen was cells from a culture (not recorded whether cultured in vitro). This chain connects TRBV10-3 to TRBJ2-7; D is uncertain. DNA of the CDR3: TGTGCCATCTCCCTAGTCGGGCGCGAGCAGTACTTC. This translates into CAISLVGREQYF.